This T cell receptor (beta chain) derives from a study of blood T cell repertoires in COVID-19. Turning to the study itself: The United States, Italy and Spain provided the acute and convalescent COVID-19 samples. The cDNA or gDNA used as material had been derived from T cells, B-cell-depleted T cells, or PBMCs.

Original analysis: It was from reference gene primer amplification that nucleated cell counts were estimated. Here immunoSEQ multiplex PCR was the method, and the copy in TCRdb shows in-frame clones only, minus some. V and J calls and clone size are given by that table; D and trimming were obtained from the DNA. Here the sample spans roughly 200,000 clones, about 83% being singletons. Allocation to cohorts depended on clinical history reported by the participants. The CDR3 is 14 residues long. After removal of 5 bases from V and 7 bases from J, the junction contained 3 bases not matched to a gene. Germline V lookup: CDR1 SGHRS, CDR2 YFSETQ.

The V call is TRBV5-1, the J call TRBJ2-2; 12 bases align to TRBD2. Sequencing used PBMCs or T cells enriched from blood (not recorded which). This TCR came from a middle-aged man with acute COVID-19. CDR3 residues: CASRSSGRDGELFF. The CDR3 DNA is TGCGCCAGCAGATCTAGCGGGAGGGACGGGGAGCTGTTTTTT.